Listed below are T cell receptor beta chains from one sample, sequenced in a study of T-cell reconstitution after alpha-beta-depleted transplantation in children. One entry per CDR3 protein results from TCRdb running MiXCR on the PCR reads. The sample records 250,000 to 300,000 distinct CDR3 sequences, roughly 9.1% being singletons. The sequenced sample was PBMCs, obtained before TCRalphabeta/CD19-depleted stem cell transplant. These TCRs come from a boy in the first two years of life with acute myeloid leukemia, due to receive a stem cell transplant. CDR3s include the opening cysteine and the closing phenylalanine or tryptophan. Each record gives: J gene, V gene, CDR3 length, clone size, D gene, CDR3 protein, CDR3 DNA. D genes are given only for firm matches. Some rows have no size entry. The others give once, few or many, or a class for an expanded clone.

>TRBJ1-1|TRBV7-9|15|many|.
CASSPDWPTPTRAFF
TGTGCCAGCAGCCCCGACTGGCCGACACCCACGAGAGCTTTCTTT
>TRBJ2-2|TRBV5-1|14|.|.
CASTLPRNTGELFF
TGCGCCAGCACCTTGCCCCGCAACACCGGGGAGCTGTTTTTT
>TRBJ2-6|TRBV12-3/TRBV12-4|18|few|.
CASSLGPGRPSGANVLTF
TGTGCCAGCAGTTTAGGTCCGGGTCGCCCCTCTGGGGCCAACGTCCTGACTTTC
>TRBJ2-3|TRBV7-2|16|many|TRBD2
CASSFPTSGRVDTQYF
TGTGCCAGCAGCTTTCCAACTAGCGGGAGGGTAGATACGCAGTATTTT
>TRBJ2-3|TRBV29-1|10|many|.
CSGEVDTQYF
TGCAGCGGGGAGGTGGATACGCAGTATTTT
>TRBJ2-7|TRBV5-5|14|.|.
CASSLLDGSYEQYF
TGTGCCAGCAGCTTGTTGGACGGCTCCTACGAGCAGTACTTC
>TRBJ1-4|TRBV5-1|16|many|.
CASCSTGAPVGEKLFF
TGCGCCAGCTGTTCGACAGGTGCCCCGGTGGGTGAAAAACTGTTTTTT
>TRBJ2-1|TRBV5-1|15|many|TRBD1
CASSLGTGGADEQFF
TGCGCCAGCAGCCTAGGGACAGGGGGCGCGGATGAGCAGTTCTTC
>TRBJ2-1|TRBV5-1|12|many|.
CASSLTRDEQFF
TGCGCCAGCAGCTTGACGCGGGATGAGCAGTTCTTC
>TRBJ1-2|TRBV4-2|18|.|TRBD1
CASSQDEGGAEGADGYTF
TGTGCCAGCAGCCAAGACGAGGGGGGGGCAGAGGGGGCGGATGGCTACACCTTC
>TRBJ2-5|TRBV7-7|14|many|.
CASSLVGTSETQYF
TGTGCCAGCAGCTTAGTGGGGACATCCGAGACCCAGTACTTC
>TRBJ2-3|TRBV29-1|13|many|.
CSAPPRGTDTQYF
TGCAGCGCACCCCCCCGAGGAACAGATACGCAGTATTTT
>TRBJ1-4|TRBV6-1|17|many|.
CASSEIDVFATNEKLFF
TGTGCCAGCAGTGAAATCGACGTCTTTGCAACTAATGAAAAACTGTTTTTT
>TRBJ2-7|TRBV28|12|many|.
CASSSELGKQYF
TGTGCCAGCAGTTCCGAGTTGGGGAAGCAGTACTTC
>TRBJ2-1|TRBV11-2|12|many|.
CASSLESPEQFF
TGTGCCAGCAGCTTAGAATCGCCTGAGCAGTTCTTC
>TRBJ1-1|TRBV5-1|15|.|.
CASSREGGVNTEAFF
TGCGCCAGCAGCCGGGAGGGGGGAGTGAACACTGAAGCTTTCTTT
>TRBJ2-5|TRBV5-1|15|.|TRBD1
CASSLAGGRVETQYF
TGCGCCAGCAGCTTGGCAGGGGGCAGGGTAGAGACCCAGTACTTC
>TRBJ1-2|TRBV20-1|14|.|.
CSARGSAVIEGYTF
TGCAGTGCTAGAGGTTCGGCGGTCATCGAAGGCTACACCTTC
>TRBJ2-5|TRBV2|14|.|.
CASRGVYLGETQYF
TGTGCCAGCAGGGGGGTGTACCTGGGAGAGACCCAGTACTTC
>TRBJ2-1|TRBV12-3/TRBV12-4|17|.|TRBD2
CASSLGKSGVTYNEQFF
TGTGCCAGCAGTTTAGGGAAAAGCGGGGTTACCTACAATGAGCAGTTCTTC
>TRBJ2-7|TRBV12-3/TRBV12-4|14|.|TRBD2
CATASLAGPYEQYF
TGTGCCACGGCGTCATTAGCGGGGCCGTACGAGCAGTACTTC
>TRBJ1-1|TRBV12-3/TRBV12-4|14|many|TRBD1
CASSGQGGNTEAFF
TGTGCCAGCAGTGGACAGGGAGGGAACACTGAAGCTTTCTTT
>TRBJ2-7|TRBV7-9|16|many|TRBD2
CASSLPTSGSPYEQYF
TGTGCCAGCAGCTTGCCGACTAGCGGTTCCCCCTACGAGCAGTACTTC
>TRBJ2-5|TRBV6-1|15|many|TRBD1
CASRLHPTGGAGLYF
TGTGCCAGCAGGCTTCACCCCACAGGGGGCGCTGGGCTGTACTTC
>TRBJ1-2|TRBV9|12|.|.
CASSVYGGGYTF
TGTGCCAGCAGCGTATATGGGGGAGGCTACACCTTC
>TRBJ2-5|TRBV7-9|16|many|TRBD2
CASSLPGLASQETQYF
TGTGCCAGCAGCTTACCGGGACTAGCCTCTCAAGAGACCCAGTACTTC
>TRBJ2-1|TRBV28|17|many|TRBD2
CASSLGGEAVLHNEQFF
TGTGCCAGCAGTTTAGGGGGGGAGGCCGTTCTCCACAATGAGCAGTTCTTC
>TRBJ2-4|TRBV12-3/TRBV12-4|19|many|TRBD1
CASSRRGTGPSGAKNIQYF
TGTGCCAGCAGTCGTCGCGGGACAGGTCCCTCGGGAGCCAAAAACATTCAGTACTTC
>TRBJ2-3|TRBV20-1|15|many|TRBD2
CSARLAGGVRSTQYF
TGCAGTGCCAGACTAGCGGGGGGGGTGAGGAGTACGCAGTATTTT
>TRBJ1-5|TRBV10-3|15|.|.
CAISGLLDLNQPQHF
TGTGCCATCAGTGGTTTGCTGGACCTAAATCAGCCCCAGCATTTT
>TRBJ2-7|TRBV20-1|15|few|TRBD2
CSASPPGLGGYEQYF
TGCAGTGCTAGTCCCCCGGGACTAGGAGGCTACGAGCAGTACTTC
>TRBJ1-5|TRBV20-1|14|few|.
CSARVSEGSQPQHF
TGCAGTGCTAGAGTATCAGAGGGGTCTCAGCCCCAGCATTTT
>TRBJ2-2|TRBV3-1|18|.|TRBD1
CTISFNFATGSNTGELFF
TGTACCATCAGTTTCAACTTCGCGACAGGGTCGAACACCGGGGAGCTGTTTTTT
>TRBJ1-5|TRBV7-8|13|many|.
CASAGVRNQPQHF
TGTGCCAGCGCAGGGGTGCGCAATCAGCCCCAGCATTTT
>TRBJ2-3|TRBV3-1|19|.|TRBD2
CASSQGTSGPGELTDTQYF
TGTGCCAGCAGCCAAGGGACTAGCGGGCCAGGGGAACTTACAGATACGCAGTATTTT
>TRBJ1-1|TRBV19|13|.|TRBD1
CASSDRGPTEAFF
TGTGCCAGTAGTGACAGGGGGCCCACTGAAGCTTTCTTT
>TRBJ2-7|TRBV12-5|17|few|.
CASGLVPPPSTETEQYF
TGTGCTAGTGGTTTGGTGCCACCCCCTTCGACGGAGACGGAGCAGTACTTC
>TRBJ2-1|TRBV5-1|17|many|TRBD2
CASSSPRLAGGPNEQFF
TGCGCCAGCAGCTCACCACGACTAGCGGGGGGGCCCAATGAGCAGTTCTTC
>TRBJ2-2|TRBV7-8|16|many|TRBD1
CASSLGQGPNTGELFF
TGTGCCAGCAGCCTGGGACAGGGGCCGAACACCGGGGAGCTGTTTTTT
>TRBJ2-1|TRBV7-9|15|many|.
CASSFTSSSYNEQFF
TGTGCCAGCAGCTTCACCTCGAGCTCCTACAATGAGCAGTTCTTC
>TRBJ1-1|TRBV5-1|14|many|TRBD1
CASSTRTGKTEAFF
TGCGCCAGCAGCACCCGGACAGGGAAGACTGAAGCTTTCTTT
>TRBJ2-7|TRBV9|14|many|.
CASSAEGRGYEQYF
TGTGCCAGCAGCGCGGAGGGCCGGGGCTACGAGCAGTACTTC
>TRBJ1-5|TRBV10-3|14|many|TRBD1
CAISATGADQPQHF
TGTGCCATCAGTGCTACAGGGGCTGATCAGCCCCAGCATTTT
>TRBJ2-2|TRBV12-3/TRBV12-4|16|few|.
CASSFGPGGATGELFF
.
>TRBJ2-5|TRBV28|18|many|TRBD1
CASSFIGRVDRGLETQYF
TGTGCCAGCAGTTTCATCGGTCGCGTCGACAGGGGGCTAGAGACCCAGTACTTC
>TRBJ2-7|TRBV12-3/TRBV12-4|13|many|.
CASSFRTTYEQYF
TGTGCCAGCAGTTTCAGGACTACCTACGAGCAGTACTTC
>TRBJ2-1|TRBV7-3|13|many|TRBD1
CASSSTTGRGQFF
TGTGCCAGCAGCTCTACGACAGGGCGTGGGCAGTTCTTC
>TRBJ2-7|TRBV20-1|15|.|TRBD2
CSARDRIAGGYEQYF
TGCAGTGCTAGAGATCGCATAGCGGGAGGGTACGAGCAGTACTTC
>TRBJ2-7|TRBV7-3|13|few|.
CASSRGKGYEQYF
TGTGCCAGCAGCAGGGGTAAGGGGTACGAGCAGTACTTC
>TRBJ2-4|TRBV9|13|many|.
CASSVGLSNIQYF
TGTGCCAGCAGCGTCGGCCTTTCAAACATTCAGTACTTC
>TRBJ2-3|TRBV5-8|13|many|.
CASSPLGSDTQYF
TGTGCCAGCAGCCCTTTAGGGTCAGATACGCAGTATTTT
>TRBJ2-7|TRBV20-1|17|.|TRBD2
CSARPQIRRGTRHDQYF
TGCAGTGCTAGGCCCCAAATCCGGCGGGGGACCAGGCACGACCAGTACTTC
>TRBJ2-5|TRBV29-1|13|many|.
CSVDRGSGETQYF
TGCAGCGTTGACAGGGGAAGTGGGGAGACCCAGTACTTC
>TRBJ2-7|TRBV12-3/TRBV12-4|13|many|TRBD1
CASSLRTGYEQYF
TGTGCCAGCAGTTTACGGACAGGGTACGAGCAGTACTTC